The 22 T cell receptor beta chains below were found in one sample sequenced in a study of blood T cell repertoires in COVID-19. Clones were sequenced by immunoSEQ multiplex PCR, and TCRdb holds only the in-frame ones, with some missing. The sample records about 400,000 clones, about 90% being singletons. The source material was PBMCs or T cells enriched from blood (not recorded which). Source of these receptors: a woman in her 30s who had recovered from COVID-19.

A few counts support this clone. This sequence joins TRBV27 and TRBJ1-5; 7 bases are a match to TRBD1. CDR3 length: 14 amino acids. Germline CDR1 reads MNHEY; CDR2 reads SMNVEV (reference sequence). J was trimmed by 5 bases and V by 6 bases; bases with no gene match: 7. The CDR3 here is CASSSDRVDQPQHF. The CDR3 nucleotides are TGTGCCAGCAGCTCCGACAGGGTCGATCAGCCCCAGCATTTT.

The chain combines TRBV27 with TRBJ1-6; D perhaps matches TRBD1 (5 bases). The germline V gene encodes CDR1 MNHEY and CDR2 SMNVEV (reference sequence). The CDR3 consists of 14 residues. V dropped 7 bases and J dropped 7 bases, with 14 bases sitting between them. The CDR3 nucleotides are TGTGCCAGCACGTGGGGCGGCACGAATTCACCCCTCCACTTT. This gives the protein CASTWGGTNSPLHF.

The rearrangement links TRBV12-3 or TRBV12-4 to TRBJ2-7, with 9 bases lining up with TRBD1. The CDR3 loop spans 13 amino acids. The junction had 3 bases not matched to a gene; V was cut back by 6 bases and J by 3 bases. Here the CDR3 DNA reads TGTGCCAGCAGGGGACAGGGCGACTACGAGCAGTACTTC. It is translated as CASRGQGDYEQYF.

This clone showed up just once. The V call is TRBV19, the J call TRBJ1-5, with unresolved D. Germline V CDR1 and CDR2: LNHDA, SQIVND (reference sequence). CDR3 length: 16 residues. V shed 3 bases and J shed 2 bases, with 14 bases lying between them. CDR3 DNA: TGTGCCAGTAGTATTCGACGGTTGGGCGGCAATCAGCCCCAGCATTTT. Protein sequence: CASSIRRLGGNQPQHF. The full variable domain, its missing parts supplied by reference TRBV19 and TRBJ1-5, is DGGITQSPKYLFRKEGQNVTLSCEQNLNHDAMYWYRQDPGQGLRLIYYSQIVNDFQKGDIAEGYSVSREKKESFPLTVTSAQKNPTAFYLCASSIRRLGGNQPQHFGDGTRLSIL.

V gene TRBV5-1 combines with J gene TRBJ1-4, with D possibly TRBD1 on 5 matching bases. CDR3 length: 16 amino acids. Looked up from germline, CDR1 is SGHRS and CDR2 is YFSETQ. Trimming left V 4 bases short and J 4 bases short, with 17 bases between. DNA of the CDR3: TGCGCCAGCAGCATGAGAATGGGGGGAAGTAATGAAAAACTGTTTTTT. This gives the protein CASSMRMGGSNEKLFF.

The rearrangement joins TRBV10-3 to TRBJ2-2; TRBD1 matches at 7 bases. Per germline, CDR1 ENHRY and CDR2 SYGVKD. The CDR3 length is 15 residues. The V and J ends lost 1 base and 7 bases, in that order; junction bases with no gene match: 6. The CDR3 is CAISEFTGDIGELFF. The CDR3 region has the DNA TGTGCCATCAGTGAGTTTACAGGGGATATCGGGGAGCTGTTTTTT.

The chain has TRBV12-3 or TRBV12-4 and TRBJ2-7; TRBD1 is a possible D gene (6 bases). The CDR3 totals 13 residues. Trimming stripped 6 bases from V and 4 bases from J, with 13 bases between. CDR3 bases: TGTGCCAGCAGGTCCGGGACAAAATACGAGCAGTACTTC. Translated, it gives CASRSGTKYEQYF.

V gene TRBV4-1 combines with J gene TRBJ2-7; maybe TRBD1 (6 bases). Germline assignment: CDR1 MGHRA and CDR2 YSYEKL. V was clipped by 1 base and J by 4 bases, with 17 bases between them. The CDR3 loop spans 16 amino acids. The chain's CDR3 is CASSQADKAGEYEQYF. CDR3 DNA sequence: TGCGCCAGCAGCCAAGCCGACAAAGCAGGGGAATACGAGCAGTACTTC.

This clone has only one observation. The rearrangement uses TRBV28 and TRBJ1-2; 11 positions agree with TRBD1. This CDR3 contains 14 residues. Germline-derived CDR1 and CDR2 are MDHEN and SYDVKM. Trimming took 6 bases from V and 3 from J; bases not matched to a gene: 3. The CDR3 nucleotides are TGTGCCAGCAGCTGGGGACAGGGGGACTATGGCTACACCTTC. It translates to CASSWGQGDYGYTF.

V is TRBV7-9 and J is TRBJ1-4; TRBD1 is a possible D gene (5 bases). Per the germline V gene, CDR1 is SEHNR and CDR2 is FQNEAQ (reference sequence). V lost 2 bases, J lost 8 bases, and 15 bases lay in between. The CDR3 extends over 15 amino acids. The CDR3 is CASSLLPQAGEKLFF. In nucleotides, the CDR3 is TGTGCCAGCAGCTTACTCCCACAGGCGGGGGAAAAACTGTTTTTT.

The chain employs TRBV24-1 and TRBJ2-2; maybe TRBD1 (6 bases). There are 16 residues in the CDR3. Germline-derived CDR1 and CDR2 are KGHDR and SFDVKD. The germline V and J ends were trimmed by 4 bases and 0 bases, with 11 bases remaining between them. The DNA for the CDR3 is TGTGCCACCAGTGACGTAGGACAGTCGAACACCGGGGAGCTGTTTTTT. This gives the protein CATSDVGQSNTGELFF.

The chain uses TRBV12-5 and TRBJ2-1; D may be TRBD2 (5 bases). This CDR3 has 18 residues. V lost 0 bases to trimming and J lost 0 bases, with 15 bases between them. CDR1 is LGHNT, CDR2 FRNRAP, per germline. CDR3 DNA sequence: TGTGCTAGTGGTTTGGTACAAGGGCGGGCAAGCTCCTACAATGAGCAGTTCTTC. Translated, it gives CASGLVQGRASSYNEQFF.

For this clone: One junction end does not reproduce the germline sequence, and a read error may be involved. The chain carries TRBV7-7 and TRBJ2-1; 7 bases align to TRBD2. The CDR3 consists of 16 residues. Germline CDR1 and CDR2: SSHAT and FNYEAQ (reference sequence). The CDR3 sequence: CASSLNEAGRYNEQFF. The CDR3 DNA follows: TGTGCTAGCAGCTTAAATGAAGCGGGGAGGTACAATGAGCAGTTCTTC.

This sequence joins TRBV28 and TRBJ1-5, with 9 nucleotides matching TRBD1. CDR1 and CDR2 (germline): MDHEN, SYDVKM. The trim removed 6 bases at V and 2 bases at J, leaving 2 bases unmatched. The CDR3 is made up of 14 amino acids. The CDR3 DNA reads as TGTGCCAGCAGCACAGGGGGCGGCAATCAGCCCCAGCATTTT. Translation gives CASSTGGGNQPQHF.

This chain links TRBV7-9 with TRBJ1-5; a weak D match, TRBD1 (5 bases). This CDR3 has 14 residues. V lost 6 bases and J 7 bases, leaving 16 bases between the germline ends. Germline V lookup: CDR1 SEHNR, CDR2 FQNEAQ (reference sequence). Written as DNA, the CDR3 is TGTGCCAGCAGTCAAAAGCAGACAGAGCAGCCCCAGCATTTT. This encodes CASSQKQTEQPQHF. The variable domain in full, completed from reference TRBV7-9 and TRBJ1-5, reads DTGVSQNPRHKITKRGQNVTFRCDPISEHNRLYWYRQTLGQGPEFLTYFQNEAQLEKSRLLSDRFSAERPKGSFSTLEIQRTEQGDSAMYLCASSQKQTEQPQHFGDGTRLSIL.

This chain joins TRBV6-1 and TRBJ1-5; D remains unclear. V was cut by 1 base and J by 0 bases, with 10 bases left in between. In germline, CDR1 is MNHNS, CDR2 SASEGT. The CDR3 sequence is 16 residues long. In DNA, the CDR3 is TGTGCCAGCAGTGAAGGCAGCGGTTATAGCAATCAGCCCCAGCATTTT. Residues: CASSEGSGYSNQPQHF.

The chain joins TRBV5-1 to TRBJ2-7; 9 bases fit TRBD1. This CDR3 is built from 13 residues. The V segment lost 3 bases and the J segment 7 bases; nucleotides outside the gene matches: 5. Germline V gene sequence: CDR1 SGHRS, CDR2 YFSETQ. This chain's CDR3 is CASSSGTGWEQYF. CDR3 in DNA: TGCGCCAGCAGCTCAGGGACAGGGTGGGAGCAGTACTTC. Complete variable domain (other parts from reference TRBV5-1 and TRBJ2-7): KAGVTQTPRYLIKTRGQQVTLSCSPISGHRSVSWYQQTPGQGLQFLFEYFSETQRNKGNFPGRFSGRQFSNSRSEMNVSTLELGDSALYLCASSSGTGWEQYFGPGTRLTVT.

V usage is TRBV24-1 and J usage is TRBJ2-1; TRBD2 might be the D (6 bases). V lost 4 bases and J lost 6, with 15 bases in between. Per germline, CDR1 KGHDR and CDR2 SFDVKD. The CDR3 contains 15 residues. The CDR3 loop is CATSDAGTRGNEQFF. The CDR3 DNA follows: TGTGCCACCAGTGACGCCGGGACTCGGGGCAATGAGCAGTTCTTC.

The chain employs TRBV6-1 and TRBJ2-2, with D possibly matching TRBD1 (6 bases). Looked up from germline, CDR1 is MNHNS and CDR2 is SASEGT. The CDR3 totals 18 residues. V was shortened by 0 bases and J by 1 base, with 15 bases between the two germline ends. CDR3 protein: CASSEAWIGTKNTGELFF. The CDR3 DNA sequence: TGTGCCAGCAGTGAAGCGTGGATCGGGACAAAGAACACCGGGGAGCTGTTTTTT.

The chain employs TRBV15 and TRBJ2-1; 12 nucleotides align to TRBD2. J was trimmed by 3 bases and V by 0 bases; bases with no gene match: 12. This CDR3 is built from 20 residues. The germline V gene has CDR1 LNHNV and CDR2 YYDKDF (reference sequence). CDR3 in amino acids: CATSRDIGETSGSFYNEQFF. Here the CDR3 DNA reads TGTGCCACCAGCAGAGATATAGGGGAGACTAGCGGGAGTTTCTACAATGAGCAGTTCTTC.

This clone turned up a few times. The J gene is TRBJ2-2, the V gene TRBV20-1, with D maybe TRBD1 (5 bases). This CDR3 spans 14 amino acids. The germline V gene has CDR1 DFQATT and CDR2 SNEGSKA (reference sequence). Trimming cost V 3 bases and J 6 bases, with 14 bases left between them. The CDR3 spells CSASSAGSAGELFF. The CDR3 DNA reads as TGCAGTGCTAGTTCGGCAGGGTCTGCCGGGGAGCTGTTTTTT.

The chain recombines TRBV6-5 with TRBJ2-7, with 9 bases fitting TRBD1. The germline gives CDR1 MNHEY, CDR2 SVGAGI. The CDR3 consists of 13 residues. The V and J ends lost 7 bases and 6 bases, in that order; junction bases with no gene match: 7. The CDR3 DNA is TGTGCCAGCAAACTGACAGGGGGTGTCGAGCAGTACTTC. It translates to CASKLTGGVEQYF.